One T cell receptor beta chain is described in this entry. Antigen specificity is unknown. From the germline J gene comes the end of the CDR3, since the read stops 3 residues before it. Profiling relied on immunoSEQ multiplex PCR, and the TCRdb table lists in-frame clones only, not all of them. This table holds about 2,200 clones. This sample was taken from a study of Tregs in tolerant kidney transplant recipients. The CDR3 extends over 13 amino acids. Germline V gives CDR1 SEHNR, CDR2 FQNEAQ (reference sequence). V lost 5 bases, J lost 6 bases, and 11 bases lay in between. The nonmyeloablative bone marrow transplants came from related graft donors, with transient mixed chimerism. Unstimulated regulatory T cells (CD4+CD25+CD127-), CD4+CD25- non-regulatory cells, CD4 and CD8 cells were FACS-sorted from thawed PBMCs. General study results and limits: The small number of patients limits these findings pending further validation. In tolerant patients, donor-specific Tregs outgrew total Tregs, suggesting antigen-driven expansion.

The specimen comprised CD8+ T cells from blood (PBMCs), sampled 6 months after the transplant. The receptor was derived from a human patient who received a combined kidney and bone marrow transplant. These T cells may partly come from the graft donor. The chain employs TRBV7-9 and TRBJ2-1; the D is unclear. The covered CDR3 bases are TGTGCCAGCAGCCTCCAAAGGGCCAATGAG. Its protein product is CASSLQRANE. From start to end, the CDR3 is CASSLQRANEQFF.